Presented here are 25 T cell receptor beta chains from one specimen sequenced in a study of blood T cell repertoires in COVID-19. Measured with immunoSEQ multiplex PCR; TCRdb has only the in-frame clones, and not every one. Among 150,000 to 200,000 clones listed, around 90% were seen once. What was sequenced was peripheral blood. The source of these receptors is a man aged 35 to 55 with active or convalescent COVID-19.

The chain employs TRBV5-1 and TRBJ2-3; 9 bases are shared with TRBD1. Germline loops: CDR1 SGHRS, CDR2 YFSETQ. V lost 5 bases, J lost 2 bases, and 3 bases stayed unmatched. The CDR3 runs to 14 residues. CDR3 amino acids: CASRRDRDTDTQYF. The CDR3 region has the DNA TGCGCCAGCAGGCGGGACAGGGACACAGATACGCAGTATTTT.

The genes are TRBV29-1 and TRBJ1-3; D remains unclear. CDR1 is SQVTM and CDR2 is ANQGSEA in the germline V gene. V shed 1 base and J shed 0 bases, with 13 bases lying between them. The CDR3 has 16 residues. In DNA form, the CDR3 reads TGCAGCGTTGAAGGAGGGCAGTCAATCTCTGGAAACACCATATATTTT. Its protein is CSVEGGQSISGNTIYF.

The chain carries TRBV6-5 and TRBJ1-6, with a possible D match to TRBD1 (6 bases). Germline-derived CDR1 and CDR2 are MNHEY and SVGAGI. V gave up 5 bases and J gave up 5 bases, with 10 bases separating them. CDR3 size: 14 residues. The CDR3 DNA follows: TGTGCCAGCAGTCAGCGGACAGATAATTCACCCCTCCACTTT. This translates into CASSQRTDNSPLHF.

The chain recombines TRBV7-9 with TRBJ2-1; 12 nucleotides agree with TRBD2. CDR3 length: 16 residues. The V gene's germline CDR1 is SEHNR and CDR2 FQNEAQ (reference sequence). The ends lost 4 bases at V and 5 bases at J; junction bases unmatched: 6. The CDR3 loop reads CASSSLLAGGNNEQFF. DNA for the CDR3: TGTGCCAGCAGCTCACTACTAGCGGGAGGCAACAATGAGCAGTTCTTC.

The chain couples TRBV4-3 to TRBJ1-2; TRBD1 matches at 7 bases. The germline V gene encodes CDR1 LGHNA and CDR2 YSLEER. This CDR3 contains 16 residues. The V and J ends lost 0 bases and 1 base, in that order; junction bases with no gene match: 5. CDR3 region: CASSQDEQGLNYGYTF. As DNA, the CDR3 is TGCGCCAGCAGCCAAGATGAACAGGGGCTTAACTATGGCTACACCTTC.

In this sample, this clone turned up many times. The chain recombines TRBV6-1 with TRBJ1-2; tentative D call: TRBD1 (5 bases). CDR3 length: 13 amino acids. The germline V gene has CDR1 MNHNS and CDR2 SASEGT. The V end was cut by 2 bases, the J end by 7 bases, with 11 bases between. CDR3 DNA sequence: TGTGCCAGCAGTGAACGGGGGTTGGCTGGCTACACCTTC. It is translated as CASSERGLAGYTF.

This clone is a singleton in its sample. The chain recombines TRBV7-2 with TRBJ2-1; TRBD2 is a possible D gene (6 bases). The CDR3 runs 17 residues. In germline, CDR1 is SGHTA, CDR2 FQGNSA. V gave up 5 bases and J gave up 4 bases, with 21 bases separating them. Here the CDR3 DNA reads TGTGCCAGCAGCATCAAAGCCGGGAGCGGTAGTTACAATGAGCAGTTCTTC. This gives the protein CASSIKAGSGSYNEQFF. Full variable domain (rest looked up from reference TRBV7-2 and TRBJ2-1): GAGVSQSPSNKVTEKGKDVELRCDPISGHTALYWYRQSLGQGLEFLIYFQGNSAPDKSGLPSDRFSAERTGGSVSTLTIQRTQQEDSAVYLCASSIKAGSGSYNEQFFGPGTRLTVL.

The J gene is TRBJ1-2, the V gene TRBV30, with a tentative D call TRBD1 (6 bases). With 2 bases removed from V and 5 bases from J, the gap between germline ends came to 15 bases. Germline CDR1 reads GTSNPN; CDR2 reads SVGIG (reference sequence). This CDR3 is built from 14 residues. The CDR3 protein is CAWSPDTGTYGYTF. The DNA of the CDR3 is TGTGCCTGGAGTCCCGATACAGGGACATATGGCTACACCTTC.

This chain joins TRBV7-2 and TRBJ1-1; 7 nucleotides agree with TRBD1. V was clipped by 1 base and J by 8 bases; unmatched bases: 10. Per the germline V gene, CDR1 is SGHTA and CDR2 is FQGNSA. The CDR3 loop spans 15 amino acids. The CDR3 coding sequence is TGTGCCAGCAGCTTAGGGGTGAGACAGGGCGGAGAAGCTTTCTTT. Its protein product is CASSLGVRQGGEAFF. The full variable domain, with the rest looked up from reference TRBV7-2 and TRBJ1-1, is GAGVSQSPSNKVTEKGKDVELRCDPISGHTALYWYRQSLGQGLEFLIYFQGNSAPDKSGLPSDRFSAERTGGSVSTLTIQRTQQEDSAVYLCASSLGVRQGGEAFFGQGTRLTVV.

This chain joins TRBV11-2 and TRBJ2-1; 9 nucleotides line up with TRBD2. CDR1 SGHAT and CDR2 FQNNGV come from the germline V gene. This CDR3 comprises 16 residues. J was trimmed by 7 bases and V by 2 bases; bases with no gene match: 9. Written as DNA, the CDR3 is TGTGCCAGCAGCTTACGGCGTAGCGGGAGCACGAATGAGCAGTTCTTC. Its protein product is CASSLRRSGSTNEQFF.

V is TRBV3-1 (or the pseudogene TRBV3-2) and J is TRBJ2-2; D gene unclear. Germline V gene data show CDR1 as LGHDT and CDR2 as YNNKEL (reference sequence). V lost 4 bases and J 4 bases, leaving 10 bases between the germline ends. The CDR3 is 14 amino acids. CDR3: CASSLTGSTGELFF. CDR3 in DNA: TGTGCCAGCAGCCTGACTGGTTCCACCGGGGAGCTGTTTTTT.

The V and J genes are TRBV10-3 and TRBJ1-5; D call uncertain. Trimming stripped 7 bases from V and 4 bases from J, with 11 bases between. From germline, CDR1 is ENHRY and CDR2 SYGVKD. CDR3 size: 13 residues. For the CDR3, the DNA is TGTGCCATCAAGGAGGAAGCGAATCAGCCCCAGCATTTT. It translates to CAIKEEANQPQHF.

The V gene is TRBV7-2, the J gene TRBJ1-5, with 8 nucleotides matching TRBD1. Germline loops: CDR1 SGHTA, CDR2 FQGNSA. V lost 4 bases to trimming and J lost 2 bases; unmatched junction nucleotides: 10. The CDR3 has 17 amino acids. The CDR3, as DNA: TGTGCCAGCAGCTCTTGGGGCCAGGGGGCGGGCAATCAGCCCCAGCATTTT. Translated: CASSSWGQGAGNQPQHF.

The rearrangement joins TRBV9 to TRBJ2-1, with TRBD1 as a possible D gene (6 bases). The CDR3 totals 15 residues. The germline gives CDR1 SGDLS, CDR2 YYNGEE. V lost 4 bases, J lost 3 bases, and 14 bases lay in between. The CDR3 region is CASSSSADSYNEQFF. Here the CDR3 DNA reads TGTGCCAGCAGCTCGAGCGCGGACAGCTACAATGAGCAGTTCTTC.

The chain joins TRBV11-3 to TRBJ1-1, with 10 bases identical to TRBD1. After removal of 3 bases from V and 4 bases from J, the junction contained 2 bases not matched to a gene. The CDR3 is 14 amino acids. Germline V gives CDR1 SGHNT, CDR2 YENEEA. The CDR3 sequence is CASSFRQGATEAFF. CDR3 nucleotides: TGTGCCAGCAGCTTCAGACAGGGGGCCACTGAAGCTTTCTTT.

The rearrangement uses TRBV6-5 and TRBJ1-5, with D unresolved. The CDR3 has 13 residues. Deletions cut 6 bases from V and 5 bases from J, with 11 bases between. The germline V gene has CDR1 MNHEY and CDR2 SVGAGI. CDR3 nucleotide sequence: TGTGCCAGCAGCGATACACGGGATCAGCCCCAGCATTTT. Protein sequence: CASSDTRDQPQHF.

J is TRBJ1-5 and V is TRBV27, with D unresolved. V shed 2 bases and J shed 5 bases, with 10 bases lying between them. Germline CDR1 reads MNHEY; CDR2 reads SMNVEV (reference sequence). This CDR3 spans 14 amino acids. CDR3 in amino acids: CASSLRGYDQPQHF. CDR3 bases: TGTGCCAGCAGTTTACGGGGTTACGATCAGCCCCAGCATTTT.

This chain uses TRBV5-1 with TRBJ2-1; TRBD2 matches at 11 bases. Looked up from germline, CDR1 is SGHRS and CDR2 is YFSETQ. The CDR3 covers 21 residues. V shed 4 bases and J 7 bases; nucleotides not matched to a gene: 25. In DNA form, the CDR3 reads TGCGCCAGCAGCGAGAATATCGGTGGGACAGGAGGGACTAGCGGAAAAAATGAGCAGTTCTTC. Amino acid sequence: CASSENIGGTGGTSGKNEQFF. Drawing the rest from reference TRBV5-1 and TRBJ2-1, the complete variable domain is KAGVTQTPRYLIKTRGQQVTLSCSPISGHRSVSWYQQTPGQGLQFLFEYFSETQRNKGNFPGRFSGRQFSNSRSEMNVSTLELGDSALYLCASSENIGGTGGTSGKNEQFFGPGTRLTVL.

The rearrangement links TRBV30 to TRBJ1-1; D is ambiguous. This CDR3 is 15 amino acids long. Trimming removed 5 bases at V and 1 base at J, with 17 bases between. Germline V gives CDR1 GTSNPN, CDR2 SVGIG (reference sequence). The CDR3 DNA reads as TGTGCCTGGTGGGTCGGAGGCGCAGCGAACACTGAAGCTTTCTTT. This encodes CAWWVGGAANTEAFF.

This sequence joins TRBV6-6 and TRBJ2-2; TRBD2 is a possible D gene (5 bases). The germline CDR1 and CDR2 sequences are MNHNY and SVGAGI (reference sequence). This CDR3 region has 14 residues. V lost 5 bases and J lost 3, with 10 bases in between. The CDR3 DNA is TGTGCCAGCAGTCGACCCGGGGACACCGGGGAGCTGTTTTTT. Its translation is CASSRPGDTGELFF.

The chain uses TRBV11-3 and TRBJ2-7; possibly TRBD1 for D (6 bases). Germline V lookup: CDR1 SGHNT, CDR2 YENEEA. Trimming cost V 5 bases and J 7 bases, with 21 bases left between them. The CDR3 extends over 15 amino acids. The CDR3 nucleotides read TGTGCCAGCAGCCCACGACAGGTTCTGGCGAGGGAGCAGTACTTC. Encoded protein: CASSPRQVLAREQYF.

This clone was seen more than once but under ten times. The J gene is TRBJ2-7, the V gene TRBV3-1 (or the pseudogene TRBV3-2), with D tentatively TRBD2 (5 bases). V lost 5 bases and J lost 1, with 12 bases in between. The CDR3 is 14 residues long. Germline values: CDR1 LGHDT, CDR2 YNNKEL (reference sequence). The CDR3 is CASSSNRGSYEQYF. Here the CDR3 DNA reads TGTGCCAGCAGCAGCAACCGGGGTTCCTACGAGCAGTACTTC.

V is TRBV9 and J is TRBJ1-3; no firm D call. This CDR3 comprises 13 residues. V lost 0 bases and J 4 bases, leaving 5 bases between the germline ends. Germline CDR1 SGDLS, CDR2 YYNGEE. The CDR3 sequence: CASSVGVGNTIYF. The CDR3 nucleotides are TGTGCCAGCAGCGTAGGAGTCGGAAACACCATATATTTT.

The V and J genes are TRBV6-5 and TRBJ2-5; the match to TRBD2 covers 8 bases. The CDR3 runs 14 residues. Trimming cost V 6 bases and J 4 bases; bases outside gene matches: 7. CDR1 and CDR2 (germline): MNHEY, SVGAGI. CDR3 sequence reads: CASRARAGGETQYF. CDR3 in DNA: TGTGCCAGCAGGGCACGGGCGGGAGGAGAGACCCAGTACTTC.

The CDR3 is CASSRILGDTEAFF. The CDR3 DNA sequence: TGTGCCAGCAGCCGGATACTCGGGGACACTGAAGCTTTCTTT. The chain carries TRBV7-2 and TRBJ1-1; D gene unclear. Germline V gives CDR1 SGHTA, CDR2 FQGNSA. V lost 5 bases and J 3 bases, leaving 13 bases between the germline ends. This CDR3 spans 14 amino acids.